This TCR beta chain was captured in a study of Graves' ophthalmopathy and Graves' hyperthyroidism. Study-wide results and caveats: Ophthalmopathy progression cases were predicted by the model with approximately 70% sensitivity and 72.22% specificity. Blood samples also showed most expanded thyroid clonotypes exceeding 0.001 frequency.

Patients were left out if they had other autoimmune diseases, uncontrolled infections, pregnancy or lactation. The CDR3 consists of 15 residues. V was clipped by 2 bases and J by 2 bases; unmatched bases: 9. CDR1 and CDR2 (germline): SQVTM, ANQGSEA. This clonotype occurred many times. The antigen is not known. Amplified TCR beta CDR3 regions were obtained using RNA transcripts as template. RT-PCR with HTBI primers came first, then second-round multiplex PCR. TCRdb ran MiXCR on the multiplex PCR reads and lists one entry per CDR3 protein. Here the sample spans about 640,000 distinct CDR3 sequences, 35% to 45% being singletons.

Input material: peripheral blood. J is TRBJ2-7 and V is TRBV29-1, with 7 bases lining up with TRBD2. This clonotype originated in an adult man with Graves' ophthalmopathy. CDR3 sequence: CSVEMGEGRPYEQYF. The CDR3 DNA is TGCAGCGTTGAAATGGGGGAGGGTCGACCCTACGAGCAGTACTTC.